This TCR beta chain was documented in a study of neoadjuvant anti-PD-1 for oral cavity cancer. Study-wide context: Nivolumab at 3 mg/kg was mostly given biweekly, three to four doses, pre-surgery. Non-progressing patients received a fourth nivolumab dose near day 43, then surgery on days 50-56.

Six replicates per PBMC sample, mostly from 450 to 600 ng of genomic DNA. Profiled with immunoSEQ multiplex PCR; TCRdb holds only in-frame clones, not every one. The sample has fewer than 20,000 clones, about 66% seen once. The study's findings and limits: Pretreatment Treg/Th17 ratio correlated inversely with post-treatment tumor clonality.

This CDR3 spans 15 amino acids. V lost 4 bases and J lost 6; bases outside the gene matches: 10. The germline V gene has CDR1 SGHRS and CDR2 YFSETQ. Note on this clone: Its matching antigen is unknown.

Sequencing used PBMCs, obtained before nivolumab (anti-PD-1) treatment. The receptor comes from a person aged 40 to 85 with oral cavity squamous cell carcinoma. The V gene is TRBV5-1, the J gene TRBJ2-3, with TRBD2 matching over 8 bases. CDR3 protein: CASSNDGRAMDTQYF. For the CDR3, the DNA is TGCGCCAGCAGCAACGACGGGAGGGCCATGGATACGCAGTATTTT.